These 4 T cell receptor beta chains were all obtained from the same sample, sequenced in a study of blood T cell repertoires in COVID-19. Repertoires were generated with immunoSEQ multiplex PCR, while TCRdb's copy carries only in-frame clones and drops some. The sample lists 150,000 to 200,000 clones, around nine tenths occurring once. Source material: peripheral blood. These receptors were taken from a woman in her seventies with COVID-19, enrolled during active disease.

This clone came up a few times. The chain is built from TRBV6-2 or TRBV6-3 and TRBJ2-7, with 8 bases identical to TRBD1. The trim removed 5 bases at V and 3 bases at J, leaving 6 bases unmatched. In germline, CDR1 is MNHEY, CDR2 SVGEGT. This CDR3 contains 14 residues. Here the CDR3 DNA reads TGTGCCAGCAGTCCCGGACAGGGTCTCTACGAGCAGTACTTC. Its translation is CASSPGQGLYEQYF.

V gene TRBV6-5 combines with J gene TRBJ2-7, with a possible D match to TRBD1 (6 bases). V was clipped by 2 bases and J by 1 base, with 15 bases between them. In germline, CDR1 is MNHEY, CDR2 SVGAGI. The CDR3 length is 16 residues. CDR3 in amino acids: CASSYKYYRGSYEQYF. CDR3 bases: TGTGCCAGCAGTTACAAGTATTATAGGGGGTCCTACGAGCAGTACTTC.

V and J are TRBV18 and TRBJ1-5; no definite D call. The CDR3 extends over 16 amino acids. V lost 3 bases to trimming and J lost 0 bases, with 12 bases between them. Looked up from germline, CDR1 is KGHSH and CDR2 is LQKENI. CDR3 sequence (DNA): TGTGCCAGCTCACCGACACTTCACTCTAGCAATCAGCCCCAGCATTTT. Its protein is CASSPTLHSSNQPQHF.

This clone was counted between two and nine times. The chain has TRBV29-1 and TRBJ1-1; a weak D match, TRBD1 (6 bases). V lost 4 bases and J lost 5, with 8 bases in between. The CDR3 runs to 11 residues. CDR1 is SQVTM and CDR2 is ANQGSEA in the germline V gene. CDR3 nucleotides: TGCAGCGTTGGAGGGGGTACTGAAGCTTTCTTT. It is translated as CSVGGGTEAFF.